Shown below are 20 T cell receptor beta chains from a single sample sequenced in a study of blood T cell repertoires in COVID-19. Produced via immunoSEQ multiplex PCR; TCRdb's table is partial and in-frame only. This sample has around 280,000 clones, with more than 75% found just once. Sequences were obtained from peripheral blood. Source of these receptors: a man between 65 and 80 years old with acute or convalescent COVID-19.

The gene calls are TRBV5-4 and TRBJ1-1; possible D gene TRBD1, 6 bases. The CDR3 covers 16 residues. Trimming took off 1 base at V and 0 bases at J, with 13 bases between the two ends. Germline V gives CDR1 SGHNT, CDR2 YYREEE (reference sequence). CDR3 protein: CASSLMDSNMNTEAFF. Written as DNA, the CDR3 is TGTGCCAGCAGCTTGATGGACAGCAACATGAACACTGAAGCTTTCTTT.

This clone occurred once. V is TRBV18 and J is TRBJ2-1; the match to TRBD1 covers 8 bases. This CDR3 is built from 16 residues. Losses at the gene ends were 8 bases for V and 3 bases for J; bases not matched to a gene: 12. Per germline, CDR1 KGHSH and CDR2 LQKENI. In DNA form, the CDR3 reads TGTGCCAGCCAAACCCGGACAGGGCAAAACTACAATGAGCAGTTCTTC. It yields the protein CASQTRTGQNYNEQFF.

The V call is TRBV6-1, the J call TRBJ1-6, with unresolved D. Germline V gene lookup returns CDR1 MNHNS and CDR2 SASEGT. The CDR3 contains 14 residues. The ends were cut back, 3 bases at V and 7 bases at J, with 10 bases in the middle. DNA of the CDR3: TGTGCCAGCAGTGATTGGCGGTCAAATTCACCCCTCCACTTT. As protein: CASSDWRSNSPLHF.

This chain joins TRBV10-3 and TRBJ1-2; the D gene is possibly TRBD1 (5 bases). The CDR3 spans 14 residues. CDR1 ENHRY and CDR2 SYGVKD come from the germline V gene. V lost 2 bases, J lost 2 bases, and 9 bases lay in between. CDR3 sequence (DNA): TGTGCCATCAGTGAGAAGACAGAGAACTATGGCTACACCTTC. Translated: CAISEKTENYGYTF.

This chain joins TRBV4-2 and TRBJ1-5; tentative D call: TRBD1 (6 bases). Germline V gives CDR1 LGHNA, CDR2 YNFKEQ. The CDR3 is 15 amino acids. Trimming took off 1 base at V and 1 base at J, with 8 bases between the two ends. The CDR3 here is CASSQGQASNQPQHF. The CDR3 DNA sequence: TGTGCCAGCAGCCAAGGACAGGCGAGCAATCAGCCCCAGCATTTT.

The chain carries TRBV2 and TRBJ2-6; tentatively, D is TRBD2 (6 bases). The CDR3 extends over 14 amino acids. The germline CDR1 and CDR2 sequences are SNHLY and FYNNEI. Trimming removed 6 bases at V and 0 bases at J, with 6 bases between. The CDR3 region is CASREGSGANVLTF. CDR3 in DNA: TGTGCCAGCAGGGAGGGCTCTGGGGCCAACGTCCTGACTTTC.

The chain joins TRBV6-6 to TRBJ1-1; possible D gene TRBD1, 5 bases. This CDR3 spans 14 amino acids. Germline CDR1 reads MNHNY; CDR2 reads SVGAGI (reference sequence). V lost 6 bases, J lost 0 bases, and 11 bases lay in between. CDR3: CASRETALNTEAFF. For the CDR3, the DNA is TGTGCCAGCAGAGAGACAGCCTTGAACACTGAAGCTTTCTTT.

The rearrangement joins TRBV3-1 (or the pseudogene TRBV3-2) to TRBJ2-2, with TRBD2 as a possible D gene (6 bases). Germline CDR1 reads LGHDT; CDR2 reads YNNKEL (reference sequence). The V and J ends lost 1 base and 7 bases respectively, with 7 bases between them. The CDR3 contains 13 residues. CDR3 nucleotide sequence: TGTGCCAGCAGCCAAGGGGGAGGCGGGGAGCTGTTTTTT. Its protein is CASSQGGGGELFF.

The chain combines TRBV7-8 with TRBJ2-2; possible D gene TRBD1, 7 bases. The CDR3 covers 16 residues. V lost 2 bases, J lost 0 bases, and 10 bases lay in between. The germline gives CDR1 SGHVS, CDR2 FQNEAQ. CDR3 loop: CASSLTRGANTGELFF. The CDR3 DNA follows: TGTGCCAGCAGCTTAACCAGGGGGGCGAACACCGGGGAGCTGTTTTTT.

The gene calls are TRBV10-3 and TRBJ1-2; D gene unclear. The V and J ends lost 4 bases and 4 bases respectively, with 13 bases between them. Germline V gene sequence: CDR1 ENHRY, CDR2 SYGVKD. The CDR3 consists of 14 residues. CDR3 DNA sequence: TGTGCCATCAGTGGCGGCGGCAGAAGCTATGGCTACACCTTC. Protein: CAISGGGRSYGYTF.

V is TRBV14 and J is TRBJ2-7; 9 nucleotides align to TRBD1. The CDR3 totals 16 residues. Per germline, CDR1 SGHDN and CDR2 FVKESK. V trimming: 1 base; J trimming: 5 bases; junction bases outside the gene matches: 9. CDR3 nucleotide sequence: TGTGCCAGCAGCCAAGCCCCTCGGGACAGGGACCACGAGCAGTACTTC. Translating it yields CASSQAPRDRDHEQYF. The full variable domain, rest sourced from reference TRBV14 and TRBJ2-7, is EAGVTQFPSHSVIEKGQTVTLRCDPISGHDNLYWYRRVMGKEIKFLLHFVKESKQDESGMPNNRFLAERTGGTYSTLKVQPAELEDSGVYFCASSQAPRDRDHEQYFGPGTRLTVT.

V gene TRBV5-4 combines with J gene TRBJ2-6; a weak D match, TRBD2 (6 bases). The CDR3 covers 14 residues. Trimming pared 6 bases from V and 3 bases from J, leaving 10 bases between. Germline V gives CDR1 SGHNT, CDR2 YYREEE (reference sequence). The CDR3 sequence is CASKEGYGANVLTF. The DNA of the CDR3 is TGTGCCAGCAAGGAGGGGTATGGGGCCAACGTCCTGACTTTC.

V usage is TRBV30 and J usage is TRBJ1-1; 7 positions agree with TRBD1. The CDR3 totals 13 residues. The V and J ends lost 3 bases and 1 base, in that order; junction bases with no gene match: 2. Germline V gene lookup returns CDR1 GTSNPN and CDR2 SVGIG (reference sequence). CDR3 protein: CAWRDRWNTEAFF. The CDR3 nucleotides are TGTGCCTGGAGGGACAGGTGGAACACTGAAGCTTTCTTT. Variable domain in full (rest from reference TRBV30 and TRBJ1-1): SQTIHQWPATLVQPVGSPLSLECTVEGTSNPNLYWYRQAAGRGLQLLFYSVGIGQISSEVPQNLSASRPQDRQFILSSKKLLLSDSGFYLCAWRDRWNTEAFFGQGTRLTVV.

The chain joins TRBV4-2 to TRBJ2-6; D is perhaps TRBD1 (5 bases). Germline CDR1 is LGHNA and CDR2 is YNFKEQ. With 1 base removed from V and 1 base from J, the gap between germline ends came to 14 bases. The CDR3 spans 18 residues. The CDR3 sequence is CASSQAGYSPSGANVLTF. The CDR3 bases are TGTGCCAGCAGCCAAGCAGGGTATAGTCCGTCTGGGGCCAACGTCCTGACTTTC.

The chain combines TRBV10-1 with TRBJ2-7, with no clear D. Germline values: CDR1 WNHNN, CDR2 SYGVQD (reference sequence). The CDR3 consists of 13 residues. The V end was cut by 2 bases, the J end by 2 bases, with 7 bases between. Written as DNA, the CDR3 is TGCGCCAGCAGTGAGGGGCCTACCTACGAGCAGTACTTC. Translation: CASSEGPTYEQYF.

The V gene is TRBV3-1 (or the pseudogene TRBV3-2), the J gene TRBJ2-7, with 7 bases that match TRBD1. Germline V CDR1 and CDR2: LGHDT, YNNKEL (reference sequence). This CDR3 spans 15 amino acids. The V and J ends lost 3 bases and 6 bases, in that order; junction bases with no gene match: 11. The CDR3, as DNA: TGTGCCAGCAGCCACCCCACAGGGGCCCCTTGCGAGCAGTACTTC. Its translation is CASSHPTGAPCEQYF.

The genes are TRBV28 and TRBJ2-5; D is ambiguous. Trimming left V 2 bases short and J 0 bases short, with 10 bases between. CDR3 length: 15 residues. Germline V gene sequence: CDR1 MDHEN, CDR2 SYDVKM. The CDR3 bases are TGTGCCAGCAGTTTAGGCTACGGGTACCAAGAGACCCAGTACTTC. Residues: CASSLGYGYQETQYF. The full variable domain, rest sourced from reference TRBV28 and TRBJ2-5, is DVKVTQSSRYLVKRTGEKVFLECVQDMDHENMFWYRQDPGLGLRLIYFSYDVKMKEKGDIPEGYSVSREKKERFSLILESASTNQTSMYLCASSLGYGYQETQYFGPGTRLLVL.

This chain links TRBV7-2 with TRBJ2-5; 10 bases fit TRBD2. J was trimmed by 5 bases and V by 5 bases; bases with no gene match: 11. The germline gives CDR1 SGHTA, CDR2 FQGNSA. This CDR3 has 16 residues. CDR3 in DNA: TGTGCCAGCAGCCAGGGAAGTCTAGCGGGGGTGGAGACCCAGTACTTC. Translating it yields CASSQGSLAGVETQYF.

CDR3 bases: TGTGCCAGCAGCACCGGGACAGGGGACGGCGAGCAGTACTTC. Protein sequence: CASSTGTGDGEQYF. This chain joins TRBV9 and TRBJ2-7; 10 bases are a match to TRBD1. V gave up 4 bases and J gave up 6 bases; unmatched junction bases: 7. The CDR3 spans 14 residues. Germline V gives CDR1 SGDLS, CDR2 YYNGEE.

The V and J genes are TRBV6-5 and TRBJ1-1; TRBD1 agrees at 10 bases. This CDR3 comprises 15 residues. V lost 8 bases and J lost 3; bases outside the gene matches: 9. CDR1 is MNHEY and CDR2 is SVGAGI in the germline V gene. CDR3 sequence (DNA): TGTGCCAGCGGACCGACAGGGGGCGCGCACACTGAAGCTTTCTTT. Residues: CASGPTGGAHTEAFF.